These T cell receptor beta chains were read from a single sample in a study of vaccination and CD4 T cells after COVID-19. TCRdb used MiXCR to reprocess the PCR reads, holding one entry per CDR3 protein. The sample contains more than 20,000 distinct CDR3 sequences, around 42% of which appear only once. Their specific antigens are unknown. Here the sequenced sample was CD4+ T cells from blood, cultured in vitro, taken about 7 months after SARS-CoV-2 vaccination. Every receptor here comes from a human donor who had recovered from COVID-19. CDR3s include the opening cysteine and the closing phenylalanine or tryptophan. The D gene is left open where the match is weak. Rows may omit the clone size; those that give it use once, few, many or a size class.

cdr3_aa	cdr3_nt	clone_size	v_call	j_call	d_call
CATSRDFGPQNTIYF	TGTGCCACCAGCAGAGATTTCGGCCCCCAGAACACCATATATTTT	-	TRBV15	TRBJ1-3	-
CSARDQNSEGYTF	TGCAGTGCTAGAGATCAGAACAGTGAAGGCTACACCTTC	-	TRBV20-1	TRBJ1-2	-
CASRPAGLVETQYF	TGTGCCAGCAGACCAGCGGGACTGGTGGAGACCCAGTACTTC	-	TRBV27	TRBJ2-5	TRBD2
CASSPRWGGGDQPQHF	TGTGCCAGCAGCCCAAGGTGGGGGGGGGGAGACCAGCCCCAGCATTTT	-	TRBV7-2	TRBJ1-5	-
CASSIRQGSYTF	TGTGCCAGCAGTATCAGACAGGGGAGCTACACCTTC	-	TRBV28	TRBJ1-2	TRBD1
CASRYIYGYTF	TGTGCCAGCAGGTACATCTATGGCTACACCTTC	few	TRBV27	TRBJ1-2	-
CASRTTGGSGTEAFF	TGTGCCAGCAGAACCACAGGGGGCAGCGGTACTGAAGCTTTCTTT	-	TRBV2	TRBJ1-1	TRBD1
CASSHRDRNTEAFF	TGTGCCAGCAGCCACCGGGACAGGAACACTGAAGCTTTCTTT	-	TRBV7-3	TRBJ1-1	TRBD1
CASSPWTGAIYEQYF	TGTGCCAGCTCACCGTGGACAGGGGCCATCTACGAGCAGTACTTC	-	TRBV18	TRBJ2-7	TRBD1
CASSPPRWSTDTQYF	TGTGCCAGCAGCCCACCCCGCTGGAGCACAGATACGCAGTATTTT	-	TRBV7-8	TRBJ2-3	-
CASSFRGRGNQPQHF	TGTGCCAGCAGTTTCAGGGGACGGGGGAACCAGCCCCAGCATTTT	-	TRBV28	TRBJ1-5	-
CASSALSTDTQYF	TGTGCCAGCAGCGCCCTAAGCACAGATACGCAGTATTTT	-	TRBV7-6	TRBJ2-3	-
CASSEVDRRETQYF	TGTGCCAGCAGTGAAGTGGACAGGAGGGAGACCCAGTACTTC	-	TRBV2	TRBJ2-5	TRBD1
CASSSRLAGSVNEQFF	TGTGCCAGCAGCTCCCGACTAGCGGGATCGGTCAATGAGCAGTTCTTC	-	TRBV7-2	TRBJ2-1	TRBD2
CATEGLAGVDTQYF	TGTGCCACCGAGGGACTAGCTGGGGTAGATACGCAGTATTTT	-	TRBV7-9	TRBJ2-3	TRBD2
CASSFTSDTDTQYF	TGTGCCAGCAGCTTTACTAGCGACACAGATACGCAGTATTTT	-	TRBV7-2	TRBJ2-3	TRBD2
CASSLRAYQETQYF	TGTGCCAGCAGTTTACGGGCGTACCAAGAGACCCAGTACTTC	-	TRBV28	TRBJ2-5	-
CASTVWDRGLDTQYF	TGTGCCAGCACCGTGTGGGACAGGGGTTTGGATACGCAGTATTTT	few	TRBV27	TRBJ2-3	TRBD1
CASSLSGAGPLSYEQYF	TGTGCCAGCAGTTTATCGGGAGCGGGGCCCCTCTCCTACGAGCAGTACTTC	once	TRBV28	TRBJ2-7	TRBD2
CASSLQLRPGRELFF	TGTGCCAGCAGCCTCCAACTAAGGCCCGGGAGGGAGCTGTTTTTT	-	TRBV7-6	TRBJ2-2	-
CSASPTDEAFF	TGCAGTGCTAGTCCGACAGATGAAGCTTTCTTT	-	TRBV20-1	TRBJ1-1	-
CSASWGAASGGNEQFF	TGCAGTGCTAGTTGGGGCGCGGCTAGCGGGGGGAATGAGCAGTTCTTC	-	TRBV20-1	TRBJ2-1	TRBD2
CASSLPWDSEAFF	TGTGCCAGCAGCCTACCCTGGGACAGCGAAGCTTTCTTT	-	TRBV6-1	TRBJ1-1	TRBD1
CASSSGSSTDTQYF	TGTGCCAGCAGCTCGGGCTCTAGCACAGATACGCAGTATTTT	-	TRBV7-3	TRBJ2-3	-
CAIRDLTDTQYF	TGTGCCATCCGGGACCTCACAGATACGCAGTATTTT	-	TRBV10-3	TRBJ2-3	-
CSAGGLAGSGELFF	TGCAGTGCTGGAGGACTAGCGGGATCCGGGGAGCTGTTTTTT	-	TRBV20-1	TRBJ2-2	TRBD2
CASTPPGANYGYTF	TGTGCCAGCACCCCCCCAGGGGCCAACTATGGCTACACCTTC	-	TRBV5-4	TRBJ1-2	-
CASSFKRRSNEQFF	TGTGCCAGCAGTTTTAAGAGGCGAAGCAATGAGCAGTTCTTC	-	TRBV28	TRBJ2-1	-
CASRVLKNTEAFF	TGTGCCAGCAGAGTCTTGAAGAACACTGAAGCTTTCTTT	few	TRBV7-9	TRBJ1-1	-
CASSVRRQGGGTQYF	TGTGCCAGCAGCGTCAGGCGACAGGGGGGGGGGACCCAGTACTTC	-	TRBV7-9	TRBJ2-5	TRBD1
CSAGNREDEQYF	TGCAGTGCTGGGAACAGGGAGGACGAGCAGTACTTC	-	TRBV20-1	TRBJ2-7	-
CSAPPGQGLHEQFF	TGCAGTGCTCCGCCGGGACAGGGCCTCCATGAGCAGTTCTTC	-	TRBV20-1	TRBJ2-1	TRBD1
CASIEQDHRVRNQPQHF	TGTGCCAGCATAGAACAAGATCACAGGGTTCGCAATCAGCCCCAGCATTTT	few	TRBV6-1	TRBJ1-5	-
CASSVTSGAGEQYF	TGTGCCAGCAGTGTTACTAGCGGGGCGGGCGAGCAGTACTTC	-	TRBV6-1	TRBJ2-7	TRBD2
CATRVAYEQYF	TGTGCCACCCGGGTTGCTTACGAGCAGTACTTC	few	TRBV6-1	TRBJ2-7	-
CASSVRQRTTEAFF	TGTGCCAGCAGTGTACGACAGAGGACCACTGAAGCTTTCTTT	-	TRBV6-1	TRBJ1-1	-
CASSVEQGANYGYTF	TGTGCCAGTAGTGTCGAACAGGGAGCGAACTATGGCTACACCTTC	-	TRBV19	TRBJ1-2	-
CASSDSPESTDTQYF	TGTGCCAGCAGTGACTCCCCAGAAAGCACAGATACGCAGTATTTT	-	TRBV6-4	TRBJ2-3	-
CASSYLSDTQYF	TGTGCCAGCAGTTACTTGTCCGATACGCAGTATTTT	-	TRBV6-2/TRBV6-3	TRBJ2-3	-
CASSLNPRSEQYF	TGTGCCAGCAGTTTAAATCCCCGGTCGGAGCAGTACTTC	few	TRBV27	TRBJ2-7	-
CATRAGGPWANNEQFF	TGCGCCACCAGAGCGGGAGGGCCTTGGGCAAACAATGAGCAGTTCTTC	-	TRBV10-2	TRBJ2-1	TRBD2